This T cell receptor (beta chain) was retrieved from a study of CD8 T cells in Susac syndrome. Reverse transcription of about 0.45 to 1 ug RNA was carried out with random hexamers. TCRdb used MiXCR to reprocess the immunoSEQ multiplex PCR reads, holding one entry per CDR3 protein. The sample consists of 210,000 or so distinct CDR3 sequences, 90% to 95% of them appearing once. With V trimmed by 8 bases and J by 0 bases, 2 bases remained unmatched. The CDR3 runs to 13 residues. In this sample, this clonotype turned up once. The sequenced sample consisted of CD8+ T cells from PBMCs. This chain links TRBV12-3 or TRBV12-4 with TRBJ2-7; 9 nucleotides match TRBD1. The receptor was derived from a human donor with multiple sclerosis. The CDR3, as DNA: TGTGCCAGCTGGGGACAGGGCTCCTACGAGCAGTACTTC. It is translated as CASWGQGSYEQYF.